The text below deals with one T cell receptor beta chain. Germline V gene sequence: CDR1 SGHRS, CDR2 YFSETQ. The ends were cut back, 1 base at V and 7 bases at J, with 12 bases in the middle. The CDR3 length is 13 residues. The repertoire was sequenced with immunoSEQ multiplex PCR; TCRdb's copy has only in-frame clones and lacks some. The sample contains 280,000 or so clones, approximately 89% of which appear only once. This specimen comes from a study of blood T cell repertoires in COVID-19. Sequences were obtained from peripheral blood. V gene TRBV5-1 combines with J gene TRBJ2-7; D is uncertain. The clonotype comes from a woman aged 60-70 years with acute or convalescent COVID-19. This CDR3 is CASSLMYNGEQYF. CDR3 in DNA: TGCGCCAGCAGCTTGATGTACAACGGGGAGCAGTACTTC.